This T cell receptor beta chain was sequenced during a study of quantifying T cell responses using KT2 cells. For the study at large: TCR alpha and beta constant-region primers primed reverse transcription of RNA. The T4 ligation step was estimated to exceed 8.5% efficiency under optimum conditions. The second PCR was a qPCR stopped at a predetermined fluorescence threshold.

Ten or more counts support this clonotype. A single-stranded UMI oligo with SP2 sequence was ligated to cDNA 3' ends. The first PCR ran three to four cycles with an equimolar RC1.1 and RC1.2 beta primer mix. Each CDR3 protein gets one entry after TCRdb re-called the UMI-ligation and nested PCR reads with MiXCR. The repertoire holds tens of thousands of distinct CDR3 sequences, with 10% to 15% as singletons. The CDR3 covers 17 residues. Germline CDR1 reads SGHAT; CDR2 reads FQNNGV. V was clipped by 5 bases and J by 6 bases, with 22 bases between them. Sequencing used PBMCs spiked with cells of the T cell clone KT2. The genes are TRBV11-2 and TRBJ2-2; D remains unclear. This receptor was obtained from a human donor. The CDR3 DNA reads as TGTGCCAGCAGCCAGACCAGCGCTTGGGGTTCCGCCGGGGAGCTGTTTTTT. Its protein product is CASSQTSAWGSAGELFF.